Here is one T cell receptor beta chain with its context. The data were obtained in a study of shared clonotypes between healthy human individuals. Profiled with immunoSEQ multiplex PCR; TCRdb holds only in-frame clones, not every one. This sample has 1,500,000 or so clones, with around 98.5% found just once. The sequence was obtained from a man aged 25-40 years in good health. Sequences were obtained from naive CD4+ T cells sorted from blood. Subset indicated: CD45RA+ positively selected.

The CDR3 spells CASSDIQTAKFYEQYF. CDR3 DNA sequence: TGTGCCAGCAGTGATATTCAGACGGCGAAGTTCTACGAGCAGTACTTC. The rearrangement links TRBV2 to TRBJ2-7, with D hard to call. The CDR3 length is 16 residues. Germline-derived CDR1 and CDR2 are SNHLY and FYNNEI. Trimming stripped 3 bases from V and 3 bases from J, with 18 bases between. Full variable domain (rest looked up from reference TRBV2 and TRBJ2-7): EPEVTQTPSHQVTQMGQEVILRCVPISNHLYFYWYRQILGQKVEFLVSFYNNEISEKSEIFDDQFSVERPDGSNFTLKIRSTKLEDSAMYFCASSDIQTAKFYEQYFGPGTRLTVT.